Listed below are T cell receptor beta chains from one sample, sequenced in a study of blood T cell repertoires in COVID-19. Only in-frame clones appear in the TCRdb table, and some are missing; sequencing was by immunoSEQ multiplex PCR. Here the sample spans 150,000 or so clones, approximately 80% being singletons. Sequencing input: PBMCs or T cells enriched from blood (not recorded which). All receptors derive from a man between 65 and 80 years old who had been exposed to COVID-19. The CDR3 runs from the conserved cysteine through the conserved F or W. D genes are given only for firm matches. Rows may omit the clone size; those that give it use once, few, many or a size class.

V gene	J gene	D gene	clone size	CDR3 protein	CDR3 DNA
TRBV18	TRBJ2-1	-	few	CASSPSGSHNEQFF	TGTGCCAGCTCACCCTCCGGGAGCCACAATGAGCAGTTCTTC
TRBV5-4	TRBJ2-2	-	-	CASSPGQSNQGELFF	TGTGCCAGCAGCCCAGGGCAGAGTAACCAAGGGGAGCTGTTTTTT
TRBV6-5	TRBJ1-4	TRBD1	few	CASSWGQGSNEKLFF	TGTGCCAGCAGCTGGGGACAGGGGTCCAATGAAAAACTGTTTTTT
TRBV19	TRBJ2-7	TRBD1	once	CASSSVTGIGYEQYF	TGTGCCAGTAGTTCAGTGACAGGGATAGGATACGAGCAGTACTTC
TRBV11-2	TRBJ2-3	TRBD2	once	CASSLWTERGGNTQYF	TGTGCCAGCAGCTTATGGACCGAGCGGGGCGGGAATACGCAGTATTTT
TRBV29-1	TRBJ2-7	TRBD1	-	CSVVGTGGVYEQYF	TGCAGCGTTGTTGGGACAGGGGGCGTATACGAGCAGTACTTC
TRBV2	TRBJ1-2	TRBD1	-	CASSRARGPGNGYTF	TGTGCCAGCAGTCGGGCGAGGGGGCCAGGTAATGGCTACACCTTC
TRBV9	TRBJ2-3	TRBD2	-	CASSWASGYDTQYF	TGTGCCAGCAGCTGGGCTAGCGGATATGATACGCAGTATTTT
TRBV18	TRBJ2-7	TRBD1	-	CASSPITLGDSYYEQYF	TGTGCCAGCTCACCTATAACCCTAGGGGACAGCTACTACGAGCAGTACTTC
TRBV28	TRBJ2-1	TRBD2	few	CASSSGRQSYNEQFF	TGTGCCAGCAGCAGCGGGAGACAATCCTACAATGAGCAGTTCTTC
TRBV19	TRBJ1-2	-	few	CASLQGSGYSGYTF	TGTGCCAGTCTACAGGGTTCTGGGTATTCTGGCTACACCTTC
TRBV2	TRBJ2-7	TRBD2	-	CASSLPGLASEQYF	TGTGCCAGCAGTCTCCCGGGACTAGCGTCCGAGCAGTACTTC
TRBV6-5	TRBJ2-3	TRBD1	-	CASLPPGQGAGTQYF	TGTGCCAGCCTCCCCCCGGGACAGGGGGCTGGTACGCAGTATTTT
TRBV18	TRBJ2-2	TRBD1	few	CASSRRTGVESTGELFF	TGTGCCAGCTCCCGCCGTACAGGGGTAGAGAGCACCGGGGAGCTGTTTTTT
TRBV25-1	TRBJ2-7	-	-	CASSDQGHEQYF	TGTGCCAGCAGTGACCAGGGCCACGAGCAGTACTTC
TRBV12-3/TRBV12-4	TRBJ1-2	-	-	CASSPINYGYTF	TGTGCCAGCAGTCCAATCAACTATGGCTACACCTTC
TRBV7-9	TRBJ1-4	-	few	CASSLGLSRVNEKLFF	TGTGCCAGCAGCTTAGGGCTAAGCAGGGTCAATGAAAAACTGTTTTTT
TRBV28	TRBJ1-1	-	-	CASSLSPTEAFF	TGTGCCAGCAGTTTATCTCCCACTGAAGCTTTCTTT
TRBV19	TRBJ1-1	-	once	CASSMWAGLNTEAFF	TGTGCCAGTAGTATGTGGGCAGGGTTGAACACTGAAGCTTTCTTT
TRBV5-1	TRBJ1-1	-	-	CASTVIGGLNTEAFF	TGCGCCAGCACAGTGATCGGGGGGCTGAACACTGAAGCTTTCTTT
TRBV27	TRBJ1-2	-	-	CASSFRQGYGYTF	TGTGCCAGCAGTTTCAGGCAGGGATATGGCTACACCTTC
TRBV6-2/TRBV6-3	TRBJ2-3	-	-	CASSYGQTTDTQYF	TGTGCCAGCAGTTACGGCCAGACTACAGATACGCAGTATTTT
TRBV4-1	TRBJ2-2	TRBD1	-	CASSDRGTVPGELFF	TGCGCCAGCAGCGATAGGGGGACAGTGCCCGGGGAGCTGTTTTTT
TRBV5-1	TRBJ2-2	-	few	CASSLGQGNTGELFF	TGCGCCAGCAGCTTGGGGCAGGGAAACACCGGGGAGCTGTTTTTT
TRBV7-2	TRBJ2-5	-	-	CASAGGAYQETQYF	TGTGCCAGCGCCGGAGGGGCCTACCAAGAGACCCAGTACTTC
TRBV19	TRBJ1-4	TRBD1	-	CASNGRTGASNEKLFF	TGTGCCAGTAACGGAAGAACAGGGGCAAGTAATGAAAAACTGTTTTTT
TRBV18	TRBJ1-1	TRBD1	-	CASSLQDRDAFF	TGTGCCAGCTCACTACAGGACAGGGACGCTTTCTTT
TRBV9	TRBJ1-5	-	-	CASSVRFRRSSNQPQHF	TGTGCCAGCAGCGTTAGGTTCCGCCGGAGTAGCAATCAGCCCCAGCATTTT
TRBV7-9	TRBJ1-2	-	-	CASSTPPNRDVVYGYTF	TGTGCCAGCAGCACGCCCCCGAACAGGGACGTTGTCTATGGCTACACCTTC
TRBV4-1	TRBJ1-1	-	-	CASSQDSGLWNTEAFF	TGCGCCAGCAGCCAAGATTCAGGGTTGTGGAACACTGAAGCTTTCTTT
TRBV28	TRBJ1-5	-	few	CASSLHSNQPQHF	TGTGCCAGCAGTTTACATAGCAATCAGCCCCAGCATTTT
TRBV5-3	TRBJ2-7	TRBD1	-	CARSYACGTVYEQYF	TGTGCCAGAAGTTATGCCTGTGGGACAGTCTACGAGCAGTACTTC
TRBV3-1/TRBV3-2	TRBJ1-2	-	-	CASRPGGGSDYGYTF	TGTGCCAGCAGACCTGGGGGGGGCAGCGACTATGGCTACACCTTC
TRBV2	TRBJ1-1	TRBD1	-	CASSGTGITEAFF	TGTGCCAGCAGTGGGACAGGGATAACTGAAGCTTTCTTT
TRBV5-1	TRBJ1-2	-	few	CASSLGQVYYGYTF	TGCGCCAGCAGCTTGGGACAGGTTTACTATGGCTACACCTTC
TRBV5-1	TRBJ1-3	-	-	CASSLSSVSGNTIYF	TGCGCCAGCAGCTTGTCATCAGTTTCTGGAAACACCATATATTTT
TRBV6-6	TRBJ2-7	TRBD1	few	CASRKGASYEQYF	TGTGCCAGCAGGAAGGGGGCGTCCTACGAGCAGTACTTC
TRBV25-1	TRBJ2-3	-	-	CASSAPPGGHGTDTQYF	TGTGCCAGCAGTGCTCCACCCGGGGGGCACGGCACAGATACGCAGTATTTT
TRBV7-2	TRBJ2-7	-	-	CASSLASGQPSYEQYF	TGTGCCAGCAGCTTAGCGTCCGGACAGCCTTCCTACGAGCAGTACTTC
TRBV9	TRBJ1-2	-	-	CASSADPGTNYGYTF	TGTGCCAGCAGCGCGGATCCGGGGACTAACTATGGCTACACCTTC
TRBV7-9	TRBJ2-2	TRBD2	-	CASSPSGGGRTGELFF	TGTGCCAGCAGCCCCTCCGGGGGGGGGCGCACCGGGGAGCTGTTTTTT
TRBV7-9	TRBJ2-1	-	-	CASSLERDPYNEQFF	TGTGCCAGCAGCTTAGAGCGCGATCCCTACAATGAGCAGTTCTTC
TRBV5-3	TRBJ1-1	TRBD1	-	CARSNGQAYTEAFF	TGTGCCAGAAGCAACGGACAGGCGTACACTGAAGCTTTCTTT
TRBV4-3	TRBJ1-2	-	-	CASSQDRGRYGYTF	TGCGCCAGCAGCCAAGATCGGGGTCGATATGGCTACACCTTC
TRBV25-1	TRBJ2-7	TRBD1	-	CASSKGQGVHEQYF	TGTGCCAGCAGCAAGGGACAGGGGGTCCACGAGCAGTACTTC
TRBV4-1	TRBJ2-1	-	-	CASSQDSPGKQFF	TGCGCCAGCAGCCAAGACTCGCCAGGAAAGCAGTTCTTC
TRBV10-3	TRBJ1-1	-	-	CAIGGAATEAFF	TGTGCCATCGGGGGCGCGGCCACTGAAGCTTTCTTT
TRBV18	TRBJ1-6	-	-	CASSPDSSNNSPLHF	TGTGCCAGCTCACCGGACAGTAGCAATAATTCACCCCTCCACTTT
TRBV5-1	TRBJ2-1	-	-	CASSLGGTGPYNEQFF	TGCGCCAGCAGCTTAGGCGGGACCGGGCCCTACAATGAGCAGTTCTTC
TRBV5-1	TRBJ1-2	-	-	CASSLNRANYGYTF	TGCGCCAGCAGCTTGAACAGGGCCAACTATGGCTACACCTTC
TRBV19	TRBJ1-5	-	-	CASSPDGGNYQPQHF	TGTGCCAGTAGTCCAGACGGGGGGAACTATCAGCCCCAGCATTTT
TRBV24-1	TRBJ2-7	-	-	CATSDGGEQYF	TGTGCCACCAGTGATGGAGGGGAGCAGTACTTC